A selection of T cell receptor beta chains follows, all from one sample in a study of cytomegalovirus exposure and HLA in healthy donors. Only in-frame clones appear in the TCRdb table, and some are missing; sequencing was by immunoSEQ multiplex PCR. The sample shows about 180,000 clones, about 82% of them seen only once. Sequencing input: PBMCs. The receptors shown here come from a woman between 25 and 40 years old in good health and CMV-seronegative. CDR3s include the opening cysteine and the closing phenylalanine or tryptophan. D genes are given only for firm matches. Only part of the rows carry a size: once, few, many, or a class if the clone is expanded.

V,J,D,size,DNA,CDR3
TRBV4-3,TRBJ2-3,TRBD2,.,TGCGCCAGCAGCCAATTAGCGGGGGGGCTTCTAGGAGATACGCAGTATTTT,CASSQLAGGLLGDTQYF
TRBV6-1,TRBJ1-2,TRBD1,few,TGTGCCAGCAGTGTGGGACAGAAGAACTATGGCTACACCTTC,CASSVGQKNYGYTF
TRBV11-2,TRBJ1-6,TRBD1,.,TGTGCCAGCAGTCAACCGGGGACAGGGCATAATTCACCCCTCCACTTT,CASSQPGTGHNSPLHF
TRBV6-4,TRBJ2-7,TRBD1,.,TGTGCCAGCAGTGACTCCCGGGACAGCCAGTACGAGCAGTACTTC,CASSDSRDSQYEQYF
TRBV21-1,TRBJ2-5,.,.,TGTGCCAGCAGCAAAGGGAGGGAAGAGACCCAGTACTTC,CASSKGREETQYF
TRBV2,TRBJ2-7,TRBD1,few,TGTGCCAGCAGTCTATACAGGGGCTACGAGCAGTACTTC,CASSLYRGYEQYF
TRBV4-1,TRBJ2-3,.,.,TGCGCCAGCAGCCAGGACTTCCTCAAAGGGGGGTGGGGGGGAACGCAGTATTTT,CASSQDFLKGGWGGTQYF
TRBV30,TRBJ2-1,TRBD1,.,TGTGCCTGGAGTGTACTTGGGACAGGGGGCGTAAGCTCCTACAATGAGCAGTTCTTC,CAWSVLGTGGVSSYNEQFF
TRBV9,TRBJ2-3,TRBD2,.,TGTGCCAGCAGCGTACTAGCGGGGGCCATTGCAGATACGCAGTATTTT,CASSVLAGAIADTQYF
TRBV13,TRBJ1-3,TRBD1,.,TGTGCCAGCACCAATAGACAGGGGAGAGTAATCTCTGGAAACACCATATATTTT,CASTNRQGRVISGNTIYF
TRBV6-5,TRBJ2-2,.,.,TGTGCCAGCAGTTACTCCGCCCAGGCGAACACCGGGGAGCTGTTTTTT,CASSYSAQANTGELFF
TRBV6-1,TRBJ1-5,TRBD1,.,TGTGCCAGCAGTGAAGGACAGGGGGCGCAGCCCCAGCATTTT,CASSEGQGAQPQHF
TRBV2,TRBJ1-5,.,few,TGTGCCAGCGTTAGGGAGGGGGGTCAGCCCCAGCATTTT,CASVREGGQPQHF
TRBV2,TRBJ1-2,.,.,TGTGCCAGCAGTGAAGCATTCTTCGGTGGCAGGGGTAACACCTTC,CASSEAFFGGRGNTF
TRBV6-1,TRBJ2-1,TRBD2,.,TGTGCCAGCAGTGATCGAGCGGGGGGGTTTGAGCAGTTCTTC,CASSDRAGGFEQFF
TRBV7-6,TRBJ1-6,.,.,TGTGCCAGCAGCAGCGGGGGCGCCGGTTCACCCCTCCACTTT,CASSSGGAGSPLHF
TRBV2,TRBJ2-7,.,many,TGTGCCAGCAGTGTCCGGGGCTACGAGCAGTACTTC,CASSVRGYEQYF
TRBV6-5,TRBJ1-1,TRBD1,.,TGTGCCAGCAGTTATTCCGGGACAGAGAGAGAAGCTTTCTTT,CASSYSGTEREAFF
TRBV9,TRBJ1-6,.,.,TGTGCCAGCAGCGTAGCCCCCGATTCACCCCTCCACTTT,CASSVAPDSPLHF
TRBV5-6,TRBJ2-4,.,.,TGTGCCAGCAGCTTGGCAGGGGAGAGGAACATTCAGTACTTC,CASSLAGERNIQYF
TRBV5-8,TRBJ2-3,TRBD2,.,TGTGCCAGCAGACCCGCCGGGGGGGGCACAGATACGCAGTATTTT,CASRPAGGGTDTQYF
TRBV7-9,TRBJ1-2,TRBD1,once,TGTGCCAGCAGCTTACCTACAGGGGGCGGGGGCTATGGCTACACCTTC,CASSLPTGGGGYGYTF
TRBV7-2,TRBJ2-7,TRBD2,.,TGTGCCAGCAGCTTAGTCACGAGCGGGGCCTACGAGCAGTACTTC,CASSLVTSGAYEQYF
TRBV9,TRBJ1-5,.,.,TGTGCCAGCAGCGCGTCGGGTATGGGCAATCAGCCCCAGCATTTT,CASSASGMGNQPQHF
TRBV6-6,TRBJ1-5,.,.,TGTGCCAGCATCCCGATCGGGGGGCTCGGGAATCAGCCCCAGCATTTT,CASIPIGGLGNQPQHF
TRBV11-2,TRBJ2-7,.,.,TGTGCCAGCAGCCGCGGGACCTCCTACGAGCAGTACTTC,CASSRGTSYEQYF
TRBV21-1,TRBJ2-7,.,.,TGTGCCAGCAGCCGAATAGAGGAAGCCCGGCGGTACGAGCAGTACTTC,CASSRIEEARRYEQYF
TRBV4-3,TRBJ2-1,TRBD1,.,TGCGCCAGCAGCCAAGACGCCCTCGGTCTGGCAGGGGGCGCGGTATACAATGAGCAGTTCTTC,CASSQDALGLAGGAVYNEQFF
TRBV2,TRBJ2-3,TRBD2,.,TGTGCCAGCAGTTATAGCGGGGGGGCATCAGATACGCAGTATTTT,CASSYSGGASDTQYF
TRBV6-1,TRBJ2-7,.,.,TGTGCCAGCAGCCACGGACACACCTACGAGCAGTACTTC,CASSHGHTYEQYF
TRBV7-3,TRBJ1-1,.,.,TGTGCCAGCAGCGCATCAGGGGAACCCACTGAAGCTTTCTTT,CASSASGEPTEAFF
TRBV5-1,TRBJ2-6,TRBD1,.,TGCGCCAGCCGGACAGGGGCTGGGGCCAACGTCCTGACTTTC,CASRTGAGANVLTF
TRBV29-1,TRBJ2-2,.,.,TGCAGCGGACGGCAGGCGGGGAACACCGGGGAGCTGTTTTTT,CSGRQAGNTGELFF
TRBV11-2,TRBJ2-1,.,.,TGTGCCAGCAGCTTTGGGCCGTCCTACAATGAGCAGTTCTTC,CASSFGPSYNEQFF
TRBV9,TRBJ1-2,TRBD1,few,TGTGCCAGCAGCGTAGGTGGGACAGGGTTTGATGGCTACACCTTC,CASSVGGTGFDGYTF
TRBV5-1,TRBJ2-5,TRBD1,few,TGCGCCAGCAGCTTTACAGGGGCCCCTGGGTCCCAGTACTTC,CASSFTGAPGSQYF
TRBV5-1,TRBJ2-7,.,.,TGCGCCAGCAGCCAAAGGGGGAATGACTACGAGCAGTACTTC,CASSQRGNDYEQYF